There are a few counts of the clone carrying this T cell receptor (beta chain). This sample was included in a study of metastatic and nonmetastatic thyroid tumors. Study background: Malignant thyroid and benign thyroid patients provided blood and tumor or nodule tissue whose repertoires were compared.

MiXCR re-clonotyped the PCR reads for TCRdb. The repertoire holds 4,200 or so clones, with around 35% as singletons. Patients were all untreated before their thyroid surgery. This CDR3 region has 13 residues. Germline CDR1 is DFQATT and CDR2 is SNEGSKA (reference sequence). V lost 5 bases and J lost 4; bases outside the gene matches: 4. The sequenced sample consisted of adjacent normal tissue. The TCR comes from a male donor with papillary thyroid cancer or a benign thyroid nodule (not recorded which). Some clones in this sample may be carry-over from other donors' samples. This chain links TRBV20-1 with TRBJ2-7; 11 bases are shared with TRBD2. As DNA, the CDR3 is TGCAGTGCTGCTGGGACTAGCGGTTACGAGCAGTACTTC. Translation: CSAAGTSGYEQYF.